This is a list of T cell receptor beta chains from one sample in a study of siplizumab effects on memory and regulatory T cells. This table comes from immunoSEQ multiplex PCR, and its TCRdb copy is limited to in-frame clones, with some not included. Here the sample spans tens of thousands of clones, roughly 93% being singletons. Sequencing used CD8+ T cells sorted from blood. The receptor set was obtained from a human donor in good health. Both conserved end residues are part of each CDR3.

TRBV11-2 | CASSLSSEKLFF
TRBV7-2 | CASSPGLAGTGELFF
TRBV4-3 | CASSQARGTEAFF
TRBV7-9 | CASSPRSSGSVYEQYF
TRBV27 | CASSPTLGTEAFF
TRBV19 | CASSIGTGSNTGELFF
TRBV12-5 | CASGFGVEQFF
TRBV9 | CASSVDEGGGEQYF
TRBV4-1 | CASSYGQAYEQYF
TRBV7-9 | CASSSGGTQYF
TRBV6-7 | CASSPRQGEEQETQYF
TRBV15 | CATSRVGASGSPPPDTQYF
TRBV19 | CASSISGSSYEQYF
TRBV5-6 | CASSLMTGMVGYTF
TRBV11-3 | CASSLTGGGSYYEQYF
TRBV13 | CASSPGSTEAFF
TRBV11-2 | CASSPGPYTDTQYF
TRBV7-9 | CASSLLASGELFF
TRBV15 | CATSNPGPDTQYF
TRBV4-1 | CASSSPGLAGPSSYNEQFF
TRBV4-1 | CASSPGGRAGANVLTF
TRBV6-1 | CASSRTGPGNTIYF
TRBV7-8 | CASSFTLEAPNEQFF
TRBV5-8 | CASSLAVPDPNYGYTF
TRBV7-6 | CASSLGNEQFF
TRBV7-9 | CASSPQGSGYTF
TRBV5-4 | CASSYDPYGYTF
TRBV28 | CASSLRGLSYEQYF
TRBV7-9 | CASTRRGELFF
TRBV2 | CASSGRGSQETQYF
TRBV5-6 | CASSPWTGKVNQPQHF
TRBV19 | CASSERGLLAKNIQYF
TRBV10-3 | CAITMGLNTGELFF
TRBV4-1 | CASSQEARKEPQHF
TRBV5-1 | CASSWTPNTEAFF
TRBV19 | CASSILADKETQYF
TRBV6-5 | CASSYSRGGTGELFF
TRBV21-1 | CASRPWDRDYEQYF
TRBV4-1 | CASSQAGPVYNEQFF
TRBV5-1 | CASSLAWSGDGGTEAFF
TRBV30 | CAWTPTPGLRLFF
TRBV27 | CASSLSGGDEKLFF
TRBV27 | CASSAGTANNQPQHF
TRBV6-1 | CASSEGWLVTNEQFF
TRBV5-4 | CASSLIGRGQLKAGELFF
TRBV5-3 | CARSRDNRKYGYTF
TRBV28 | CASSTLKNRLARSADTQYF
TRBV6-5 | CASSPGTGDYEQYF
TRBV5-6 | CASSLGGGDGELFF
TRBV6-1 | CASRVAGAGTGELFF
TRBV27 | CASSQDRLYGYTF
TRBV9 | CASSGGDNTDTQYF
TRBV18 | CASSPGEGTDTQYF